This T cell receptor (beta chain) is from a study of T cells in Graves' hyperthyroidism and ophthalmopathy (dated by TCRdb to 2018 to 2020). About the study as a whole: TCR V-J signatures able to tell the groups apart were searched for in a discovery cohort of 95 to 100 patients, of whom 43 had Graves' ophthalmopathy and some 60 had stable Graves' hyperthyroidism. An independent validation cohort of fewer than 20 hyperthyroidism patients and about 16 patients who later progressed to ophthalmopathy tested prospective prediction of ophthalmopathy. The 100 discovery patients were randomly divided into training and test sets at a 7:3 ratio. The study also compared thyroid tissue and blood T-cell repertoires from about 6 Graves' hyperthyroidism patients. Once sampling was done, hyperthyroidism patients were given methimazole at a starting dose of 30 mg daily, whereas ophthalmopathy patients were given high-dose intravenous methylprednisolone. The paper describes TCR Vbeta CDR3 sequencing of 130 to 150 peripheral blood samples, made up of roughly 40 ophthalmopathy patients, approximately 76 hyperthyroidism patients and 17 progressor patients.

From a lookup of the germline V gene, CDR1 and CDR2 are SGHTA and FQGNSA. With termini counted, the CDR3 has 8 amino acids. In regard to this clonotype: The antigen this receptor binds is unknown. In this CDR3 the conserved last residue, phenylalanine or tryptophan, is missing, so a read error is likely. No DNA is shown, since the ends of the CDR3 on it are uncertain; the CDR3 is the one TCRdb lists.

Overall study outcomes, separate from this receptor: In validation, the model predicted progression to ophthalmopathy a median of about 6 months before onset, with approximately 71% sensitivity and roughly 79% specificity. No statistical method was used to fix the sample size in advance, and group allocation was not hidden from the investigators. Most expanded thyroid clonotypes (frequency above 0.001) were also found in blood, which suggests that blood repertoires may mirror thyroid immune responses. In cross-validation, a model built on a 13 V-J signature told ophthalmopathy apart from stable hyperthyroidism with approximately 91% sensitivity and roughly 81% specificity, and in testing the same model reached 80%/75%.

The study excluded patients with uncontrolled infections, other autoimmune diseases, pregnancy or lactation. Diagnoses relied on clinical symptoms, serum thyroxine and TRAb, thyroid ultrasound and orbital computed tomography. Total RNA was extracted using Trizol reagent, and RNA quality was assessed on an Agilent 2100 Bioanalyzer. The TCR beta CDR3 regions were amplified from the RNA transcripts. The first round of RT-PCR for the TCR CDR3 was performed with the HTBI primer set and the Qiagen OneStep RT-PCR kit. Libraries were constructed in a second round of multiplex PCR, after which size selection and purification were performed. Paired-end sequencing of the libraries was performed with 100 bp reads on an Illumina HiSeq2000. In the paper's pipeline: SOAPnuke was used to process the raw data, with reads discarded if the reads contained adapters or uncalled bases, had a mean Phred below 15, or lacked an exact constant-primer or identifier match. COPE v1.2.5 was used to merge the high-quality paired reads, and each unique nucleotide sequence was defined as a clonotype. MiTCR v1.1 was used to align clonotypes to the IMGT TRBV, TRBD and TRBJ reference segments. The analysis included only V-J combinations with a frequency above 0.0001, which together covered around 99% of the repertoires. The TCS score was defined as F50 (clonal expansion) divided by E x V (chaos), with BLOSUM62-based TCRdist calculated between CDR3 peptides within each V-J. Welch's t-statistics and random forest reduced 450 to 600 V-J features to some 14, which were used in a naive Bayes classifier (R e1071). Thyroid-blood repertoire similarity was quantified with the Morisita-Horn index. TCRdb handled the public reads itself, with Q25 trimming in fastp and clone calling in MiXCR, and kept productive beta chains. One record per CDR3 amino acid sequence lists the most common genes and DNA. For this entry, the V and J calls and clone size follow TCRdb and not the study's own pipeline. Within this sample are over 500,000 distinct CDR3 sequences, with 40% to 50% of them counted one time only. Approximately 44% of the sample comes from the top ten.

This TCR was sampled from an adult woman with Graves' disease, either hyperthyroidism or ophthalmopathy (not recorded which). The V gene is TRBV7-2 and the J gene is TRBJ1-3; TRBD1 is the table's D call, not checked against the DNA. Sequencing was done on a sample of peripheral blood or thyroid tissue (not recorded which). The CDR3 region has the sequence CASSLVGD.